The 9 T cell receptor beta chains below were found in one sample sequenced in a study of T-cell memory formation after mild COVID-19. Via MiXCR, TCRdb re-called the 5' RACE reads, giving one row per CDR3 protein. The data contain roughly 150,000 distinct CDR3 sequences, 25% of them singletons. Sequencing was performed on PBMCs or a T cell subset sorted from them (not recorded which). The receptors here all came from an adult woman who had mild COVID-19 (a few samples of this study predate the infection). Cell type and time point are not known.

The rearrangement links TRBV2 to TRBJ2-1; D is possibly TRBD2 (6 bases). The CDR3 has 15 residues. CDR1 is SNHLY, CDR2 FYNNEI, per germline. Deletions cut 3 bases from V and 2 bases from J, with 11 bases between. CDR3 bases: TGTGCCAGCAGTGACCAGCGGGCTCCCTACAATGAGCAGTTCTTC. This translates into CASSDQRAPYNEQFF.

The chain carries TRBV4-2 and TRBJ2-5; D might be TRBD2 (5 bases). Germline V gene sequence: CDR1 LGHNA, CDR2 YNFKEQ. V lost 0 bases and J lost 5, with 13 bases in between. The CDR3 has 15 amino acids. In DNA form, the CDR3 reads TGTGCCAGCAGCCAAGATTTTAGCGTCGGCGAGACCCAGTACTTC. The encoded protein is CASSQDFSVGETQYF.

The rearrangement links TRBV30 to TRBJ1-2; weak D call: TRBD1 (6 bases). This CDR3 has 11 amino acids. The V gene's germline CDR1 is GTSNPN and CDR2 SVGIG (reference sequence). V was cut by 3 bases and J by 7 bases, with 9 bases left in between. The CDR3 sequence: CAWSTGTGYTF. As DNA, the CDR3 is TGTGCCTGGAGCACAGGGACTGGCTACACCTTC. Full variable domain (remainder filled in from reference TRBV30 and TRBJ1-2): SQTIHQWPATLVQPVGSPLSLECTVEGTSNPNLYWYRQAAGRGLQLLFYSVGIGQISSEVPQNLSASRPQDRQFILSSKKLLLSDSGFYLCAWSTGTGYTFGSGTRLTVV.

This clonotype turned up a few times. This rearrangement joins TRBV20-1 to TRBJ2-2, with unresolved D. Per germline, CDR1 DFQATT and CDR2 SNEGSKA (reference sequence). The CDR3 length is 11 residues. The V end was cut by 5 bases, the J end by 5 bases, with 6 bases between. The CDR3 coding sequence is TGCAGTGCTCGACCTACCGGGGAGCTGTTTTTT. Translation gives CSARPTGELFF.

The chain links TRBV20-1 to TRBJ2-3; 10 nucleotides align to TRBD2. This CDR3 spans 15 amino acids. Germline-derived CDR1 and CDR2 are DFQATT and SNEGSKA (reference sequence). V lost 5 bases to trimming and J lost 1 base; unmatched junction nucleotides: 6. The CDR3 protein is CSALLAGEGTDTQYF. The DNA of the CDR3 is TGCAGTGCTCTTCTAGCGGGAGAGGGCACAGATACGCAGTATTTT.

This chain links TRBV6-2 or TRBV6-3 with TRBJ1-2; 7 bases match TRBD1. Germline V gene sequence: CDR1 MNHEY, CDR2 SVGEGT. The CDR3 covers 13 residues. V lost 4 bases to trimming and J lost 6 bases; unmatched junction nucleotides: 5. CDR3 region: CASSFRDSDGYTF. The CDR3 bases are TGTGCCAGCAGTTTTCGGGACAGTGATGGCTACACCTTC.

The rearrangement links TRBV20-1 to TRBJ2-7; D not certain. The V and J ends lost 6 bases and 5 bases respectively, with 20 bases between them. CDR1 and CDR2 from the germline V gene are DFQATT and SNEGSKA (reference sequence). The CDR3 covers 14 residues. CDR3 protein: CSAQETPYLHEQYF. The CDR3 coding sequence is TGCAGTGCCCAGGAGACACCTTACTTGCACGAGCAGTACTTC.

This clonotype was detected only a few times. The chain couples TRBV3-1 to TRBJ2-1; 13 bases are a match to TRBD2. The CDR3 totals 14 residues. Germline lookup yields CDR1 LGHDT and CDR2 YNNKEL (reference sequence). The J segment lost 11 bases and the V segment lost 3 bases, leaving 4 bases of the junction unmatched. This CDR3 reads CASSHAGLAGQQFF. DNA of the CDR3: TGTGCCAGCAGCCACGCGGGACTAGCGGGACAGCAGTTCTTC.

The chain joins TRBV7-3 to TRBJ2-3, with TRBD2 identical over 8 bases. Germline lookup yields CDR1 SGHTA and CDR2 FQGTGA. Trimming removed 5 bases from V and 6 bases from J; junction bases left unmatched: 13. The CDR3 extends over 16 amino acids. DNA of the CDR3: TGTGCCAGCAGCACCGGGACTAGTCCCGAGGGGGATACGCAGTATTTT. This encodes CASSTGTSPEGDTQYF. Supplemented by reference TRBV7-3 and TRBJ2-3, the full variable domain reads GAGVSQTPSNKVTEKGKYVELRCDPISGHTALYWYRQSLGQGPEFLIYFQGTGAADDSGLPNDRFFAVRPEGSVSTLKIQRTERGDSAVYLCASSTGTSPEGDTQYFGPGTRLTVL.